This TCR beta chain was documented in a study of blood T cell repertoires in COVID-19. Study-wide context: Sample material is recorded as cDNA or gDNA derived from T cells, B-cell-depleted T cells, or PBMCs.

The study drew participants aged about 18 to 95 years from about two dozen US areas. Two negative PCRs, clearance, or symptom resolution had been documented for recovered Cohort 3 donors. Trimming removed 6 bases at V and 4 bases at J, with 12 bases between. Germline assignment: CDR1 SGHTA and CDR2 FQGNSA. The CDR3 loop spans 13 amino acids. Data came from immunoSEQ multiplex PCR; TCRdb stores just in-frame clones and leaves some out. Here the sample spans around 330,000 clones, roughly 87% being singletons. This clonotype was obtained from a woman aged 18-35 years who had recovered from COVID-19. The sequencing sample was made of PBMCs or T cells enriched from blood (not recorded which). This chain joins TRBV7-2 and TRBJ2-5; D is perhaps TRBD2 (6 bases). CDR3 region: CASRGEVLETQYF. The CDR3 bases are TGTGCCAGCAGGGGGGAGGTACTAGAGACCCAGTACTTC. Based on the CDR3 plus reference TRBV7-2 and TRBJ2-5, the full variable domain is GAGVSQSPSNKVTEKGKDVELRCDPISGHTALYWYRQSLGQGLEFLIYFQGNSAPDKSGLPSDRFSAERTGGSVSTLTIQRTQQEDSAVYLCASRGEVLETQYFGPGTRLLVL.